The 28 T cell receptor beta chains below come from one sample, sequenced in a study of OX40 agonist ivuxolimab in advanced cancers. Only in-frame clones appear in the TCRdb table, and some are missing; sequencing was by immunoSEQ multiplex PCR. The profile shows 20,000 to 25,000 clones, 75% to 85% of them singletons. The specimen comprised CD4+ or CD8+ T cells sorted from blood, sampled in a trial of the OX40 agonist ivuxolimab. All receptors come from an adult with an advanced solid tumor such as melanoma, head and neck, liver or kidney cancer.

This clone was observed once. DNA for the CDR3: TGTGCCAGCAGCGTAGCTAGCGGGGGGGCCTACCAAGAGACCCAGTACTTC. Residues: CASSVASGGAYQETQYF. V is TRBV9 and J is TRBJ2-5; TRBD2 agrees at 12 bases. The germline V gene has CDR1 SGDLS and CDR2 YYNGEE. The J segment lost 0 bases and the V segment lost 0 bases, leaving 3 bases of the junction unmatched. The CDR3 spans 17 residues.

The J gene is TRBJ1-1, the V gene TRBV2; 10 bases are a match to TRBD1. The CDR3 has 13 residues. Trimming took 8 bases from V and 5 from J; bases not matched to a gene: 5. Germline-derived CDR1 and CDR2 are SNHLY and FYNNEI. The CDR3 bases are TGTGCCAGCGGCCCGGGACAGGGGACTGAAGCTTTCTTT. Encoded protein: CASGPGQGTEAFF.

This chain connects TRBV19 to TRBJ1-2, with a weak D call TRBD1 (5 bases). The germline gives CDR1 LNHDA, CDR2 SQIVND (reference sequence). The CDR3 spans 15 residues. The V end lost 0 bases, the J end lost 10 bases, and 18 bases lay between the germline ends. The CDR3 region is CASSIDSGSTLAYTF. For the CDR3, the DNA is TGTGCCAGTAGTATAGATTCAGGGAGTACGTTGGCCTACACCTTC.

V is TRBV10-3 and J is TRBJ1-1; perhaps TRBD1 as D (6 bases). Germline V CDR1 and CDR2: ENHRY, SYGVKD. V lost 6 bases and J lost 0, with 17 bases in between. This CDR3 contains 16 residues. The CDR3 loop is CAISQGGARLNTEAFF. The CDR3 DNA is TGTGCCATCAGCCAAGGGGGGGCCCGGTTGAACACTGAAGCTTTCTTT.

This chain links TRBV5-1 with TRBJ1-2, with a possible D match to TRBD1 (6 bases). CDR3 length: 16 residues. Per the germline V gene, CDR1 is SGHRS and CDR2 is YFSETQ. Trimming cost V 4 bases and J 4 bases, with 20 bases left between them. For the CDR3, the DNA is TGCGCCAGCAGCCCCCACGCGGAGGGGGTTACCTATGGCTACACCTTC. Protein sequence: CASSPHAEGVTYGYTF.

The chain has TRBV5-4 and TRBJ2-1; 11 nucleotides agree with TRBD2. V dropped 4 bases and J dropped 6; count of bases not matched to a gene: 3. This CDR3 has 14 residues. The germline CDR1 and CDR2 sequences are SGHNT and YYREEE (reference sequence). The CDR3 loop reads CASSLSGGANEQFF. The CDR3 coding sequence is TGTGCCAGCAGCCTTAGCGGGGGGGCCAATGAGCAGTTCTTC.

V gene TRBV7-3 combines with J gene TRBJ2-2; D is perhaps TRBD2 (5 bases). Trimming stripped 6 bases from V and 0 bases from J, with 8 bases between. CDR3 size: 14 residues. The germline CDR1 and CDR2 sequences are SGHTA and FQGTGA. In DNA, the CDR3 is TGTGCCAGCAGGTCCGGGGCGAACACCGGGGAGCTGTTTTTT. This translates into CASRSGANTGELFF.

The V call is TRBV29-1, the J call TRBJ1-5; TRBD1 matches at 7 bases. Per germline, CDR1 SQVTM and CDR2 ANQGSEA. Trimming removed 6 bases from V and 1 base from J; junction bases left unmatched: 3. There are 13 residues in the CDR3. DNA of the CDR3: TGCAGCGTGCAGGGGGGGAGCAATCAGCCCCAGCATTTT. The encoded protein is CSVQGGSNQPQHF.

The CDR3 region is CASSLRGADTEAFF. The DNA of the CDR3 is TGTGCCAGCAGCTTGCGGGGGGCGGACACTGAAGCTTTCTTT. The rearrangement links TRBV11-2 to TRBJ1-1, with D perhaps matching TRBD1 (6 bases). The CDR3 is made up of 14 amino acids. CDR1 SGHAT and CDR2 FQNNGV come from the germline V gene. V was shortened by 3 bases and J by 3 bases, with 11 bases between the two germline ends.

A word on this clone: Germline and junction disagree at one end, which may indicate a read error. The CDR3 spells CASSSGLAGHNEQFF. In nucleotides, the CDR3 is TGTGCTAGCAGCTCCGGACTAGCGGGGCACAATGAGCAGTTCTTC. The J gene is TRBJ2-1, the V gene TRBV7-2, with 12 nucleotides matching TRBD2. In germline, CDR1 is SGHTA, CDR2 FQGNSA. The CDR3 sequence is 15 residues long. The full variable domain, in which reference TRBV7-2 and TRBJ2-1 provide the parts outside the CDR3, is GAGVSQSPSNKVTEKGKDVELRCDPISGHTALYWYRQSLGQGLEFLIYFQGNSAPDKSGLPSDRFSAERTGGSVSTLTIQRTQQEDSAVYLCASSSGLAGHNEQFFGPGTRLTVL.

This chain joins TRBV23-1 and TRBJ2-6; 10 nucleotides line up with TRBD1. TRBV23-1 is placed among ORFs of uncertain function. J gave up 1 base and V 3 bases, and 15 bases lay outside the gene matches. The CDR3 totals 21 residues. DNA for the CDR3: TGCGCCAGCAGTCAGGCGGTGTGCGGAGGGACAGGGGATTCTGGGGCCAACGTCCTGACTTTC. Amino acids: CASSQAVCGGTGDSGANVLTF.

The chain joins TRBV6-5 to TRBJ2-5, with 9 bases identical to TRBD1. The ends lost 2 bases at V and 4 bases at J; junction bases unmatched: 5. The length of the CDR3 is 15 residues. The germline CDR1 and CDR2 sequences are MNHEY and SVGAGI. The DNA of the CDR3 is TGTGCCAGCAGTTACGGGACAGGGAGCAGAGAGACCCAGTACTTC. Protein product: CASSYGTGSRETQYF.

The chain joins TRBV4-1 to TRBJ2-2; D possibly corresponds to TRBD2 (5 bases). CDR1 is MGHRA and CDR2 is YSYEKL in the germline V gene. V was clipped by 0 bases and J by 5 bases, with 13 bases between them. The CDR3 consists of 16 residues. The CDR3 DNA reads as TGCGCCAGCAGCCAAGATTGGGGTCCGGGAACCGGGGAGCTGTTTTTT. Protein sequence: CASSQDWGPGTGELFF.

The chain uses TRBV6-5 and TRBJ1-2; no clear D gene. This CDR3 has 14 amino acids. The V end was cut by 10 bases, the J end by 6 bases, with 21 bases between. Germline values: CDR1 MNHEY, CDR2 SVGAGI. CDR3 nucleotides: TGTGCCACCGGAGAAGTGCGTCTCGGCGATGGCTACACCTTC. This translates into CATGEVRLGDGYTF.

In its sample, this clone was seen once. The CDR3 coding sequence is TGTGCCAGTAGTACCCAGGGCTTCGGCTACACCTTC. Translating it yields CASSTQGFGYTF. V is TRBV19 and J is TRBJ1-2; a possible D gene is TRBD1 (5 bases). This CDR3 has 12 amino acids. Trimming removed 4 bases from V and 8 bases from J, with 11 bases in between. CDR1 and CDR2 from the germline V gene are LNHDA and SQIVND (reference sequence).

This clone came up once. The CDR3 DNA sequence: TGTGCCAGCAGCCAAGCGGGAGGAAACACCATATATTTT. Its translation: CASSQAGGNTIYF. V usage is TRBV14 and J usage is TRBJ1-3; the D is unclear. CDR1 and CDR2 from the germline V gene are SGHDN and FVKESK. This CDR3 contains 13 residues. The ends were cut back, 1 base at V and 4 bases at J, with 5 bases in the middle. Full variable domain (remainder filled in from reference TRBV14 and TRBJ1-3): EAGVTQFPSHSVIEKGQTVTLRCDPISGHDNLYWYRRVMGKEIKFLLHFVKESKQDESGMPNNRFLAERTGGTYSTLKVQPAELEDSGVYFCASSQAGGNTIYFGEGSWLTVV.

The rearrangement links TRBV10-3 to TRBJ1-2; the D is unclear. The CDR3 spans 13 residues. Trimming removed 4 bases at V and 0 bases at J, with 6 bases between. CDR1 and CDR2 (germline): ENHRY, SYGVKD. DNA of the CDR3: TGTGCCATCAGTGGGGCAGCTAACTATGGCTACACCTTC. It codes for CAISGAANYGYTF.

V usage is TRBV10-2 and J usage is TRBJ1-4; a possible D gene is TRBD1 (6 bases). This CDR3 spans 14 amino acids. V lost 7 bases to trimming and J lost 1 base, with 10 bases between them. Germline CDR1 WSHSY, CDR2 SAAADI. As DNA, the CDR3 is TGCGCCAGCAAATTACAGGGAACTAATGAAAAACTGTTTTTT. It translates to CASKLQGTNEKLFF.

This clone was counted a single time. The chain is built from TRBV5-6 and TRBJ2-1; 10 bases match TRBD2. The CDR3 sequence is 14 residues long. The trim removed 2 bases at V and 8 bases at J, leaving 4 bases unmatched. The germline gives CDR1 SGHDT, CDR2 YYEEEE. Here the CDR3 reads CASSLSGGAYEQFF. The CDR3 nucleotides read TGTGCCAGCAGCTTAAGCGGGGGGGCATATGAGCAGTTCTTC.

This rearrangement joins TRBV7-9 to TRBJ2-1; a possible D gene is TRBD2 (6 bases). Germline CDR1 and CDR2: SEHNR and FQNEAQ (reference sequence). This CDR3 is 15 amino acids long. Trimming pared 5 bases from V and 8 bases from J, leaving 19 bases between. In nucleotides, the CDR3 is TGTGCCAGCAGCCCCCCAGGCAGGAGGGGCGATGAGCAGTTCTTC. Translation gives CASSPPGRRGDEQFF. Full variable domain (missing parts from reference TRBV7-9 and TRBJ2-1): DTGVSQNPRHKITKRGQNVTFRCDPISEHNRLYWYRQTLGQGPEFLTYFQNEAQLEKSRLLSDRFSAERPKGSFSTLEIQRTEQGDSAMYLCASSPPGRRGDEQFFGPGTRLTVL.

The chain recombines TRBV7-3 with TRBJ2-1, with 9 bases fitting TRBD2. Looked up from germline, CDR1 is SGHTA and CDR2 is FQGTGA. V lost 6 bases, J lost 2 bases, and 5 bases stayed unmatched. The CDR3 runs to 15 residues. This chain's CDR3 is CASRFSGGPYNEQFF. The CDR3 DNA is TGTGCCAGCAGGTTCAGCGGGGGGCCCTACAATGAGCAGTTCTTC.

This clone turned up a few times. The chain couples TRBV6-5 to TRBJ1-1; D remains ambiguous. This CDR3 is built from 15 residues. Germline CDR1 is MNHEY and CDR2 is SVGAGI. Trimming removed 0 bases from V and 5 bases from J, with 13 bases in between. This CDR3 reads CASSYSQILSTEAFF. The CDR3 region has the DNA TGTGCCAGCAGTTACTCGCAGATCTTGTCGACTGAAGCTTTCTTT.

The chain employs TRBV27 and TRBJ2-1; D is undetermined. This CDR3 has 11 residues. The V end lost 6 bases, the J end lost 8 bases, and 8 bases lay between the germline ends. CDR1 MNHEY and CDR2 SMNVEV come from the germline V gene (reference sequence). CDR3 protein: CASRREDEQFF. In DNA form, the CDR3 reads TGTGCCAGCAGAAGAGAGGATGAGCAGTTCTTC.

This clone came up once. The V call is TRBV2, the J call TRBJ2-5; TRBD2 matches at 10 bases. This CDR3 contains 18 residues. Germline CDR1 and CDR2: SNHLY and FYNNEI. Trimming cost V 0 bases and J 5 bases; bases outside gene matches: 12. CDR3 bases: TGTGCCAGCAGTGAAGCAGGGCTAGCGGGGGCCCTCCGGGAGACCCAGTACTTC. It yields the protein CASSEAGLAGALRETQYF.

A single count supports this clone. The CDR3 DNA sequence: TGCGCCAGCAGCTTGACAGCAGGGACGGCTCAGCCCCAGCATTTT. This encodes CASSLTAGTAQPQHF. V usage is TRBV5-1 and J usage is TRBJ1-5; perhaps TRBD1 as D (5 bases). The CDR3 runs to 15 residues. CDR1 and CDR2 (germline): SGHRS, YFSETQ. V lost 1 base and J 6 bases, leaving 14 bases between the germline ends.

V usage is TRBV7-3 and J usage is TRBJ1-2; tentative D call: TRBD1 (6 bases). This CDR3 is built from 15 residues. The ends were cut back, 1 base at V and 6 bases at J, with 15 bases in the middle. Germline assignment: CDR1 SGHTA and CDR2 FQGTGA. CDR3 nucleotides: TGTGCCAGCAGCTTAAGCTCAGGGGAAATCAATGGCTACACCTTC. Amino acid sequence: CASSLSSGEINGYTF.

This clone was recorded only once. In nucleotides, the CDR3 is TGTGCCAGCAGCTTAGCGCTTCAGGGACAGGGGTTTGAGACCCAGTACTTC. This sequence encodes CASSLALQGQGFETQYF. V gene TRBV7-6 combines with J gene TRBJ2-5; 10 bases agree with TRBD1. Trimming removed 0 bases from V and 5 bases from J; junction bases left unmatched: 9. Germline lookup yields CDR1 SGHVS and CDR2 FNYEAQ. This CDR3 has 17 amino acids.

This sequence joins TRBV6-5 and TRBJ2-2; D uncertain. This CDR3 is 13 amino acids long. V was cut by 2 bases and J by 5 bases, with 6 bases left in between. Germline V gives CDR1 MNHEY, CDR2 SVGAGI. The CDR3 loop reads CASSYQMTGELFF. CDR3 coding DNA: TGTGCCAGCAGTTACCAGATGACCGGGGAGCTGTTTTTT.